Sequencing of this T cell receptor beta chain was carried out in a study of shared clonotypes between healthy human individuals. Each donor was a Caucasian adult residing in Nashville, Tennessee. Into CD45RA+ naive and CD45RA-negative memory subsets, the CD4+ cells were split. Findings of the study overall: Naive subsets typically showed greater estimated richness than memory subsets.

Using about 220 ng DNA, tens of thousands of T cell genomes, the sorted-subset replicate PCRs were run. TCRdb keeps only in-frame clones here, not all; method: immunoSEQ multiplex PCR. The sample records roughly 2.4 million clones, approximately 96% being singletons. Notes on this clone: The antigen is not known.

The CDR3 loop spans 18 amino acids. Germline loops: CDR1 SGHDT, CDR2 YYEEEE. V lost 2 bases to trimming and J lost 0 bases; unmatched junction nucleotides: 10. The origin of this receptor is a man aged 18-30 years in good health. Sequenced sample: naive CD4+ T cells sorted from blood. Sample subset: CD45RA+ positively selected. The rearrangement links TRBV5-6 to TRBJ1-5, with 8 bases that match TRBD1. CDR3 sequence reads: CASSFWTGLGRSNQPQHF. Written as DNA, the CDR3 is TGTGCCAGCAGCTTCTGGACAGGGTTGGGGCGTAGCAATCAGCCCCAGCATTTT.